The rows below give T cell receptor beta chains drawn from one sample of a study of T-cell reconstitution after alpha-beta-depleted transplantation in children. MiXCR, run by TCRdb on the PCR reads, gives a single entry per CDR3 protein. Of about 600,000 distinct CDR3 sequences listed, 10% to 13% were seen once; the top ten hold approximately 4.1%. Sequencing was performed on PBMCs from the stem cell graft donor, taken from the stem cell graft. The receptors were sampled from a human donor who donated a stem cell graft to a child with acute myeloid leukemia. Each CDR3 is given without its conserved first and last residue.

J	V	CDR3
TRBJ2-7	TRBV18	ASSPLPGQSSYEQY
TRBJ1-2	TRBV5-6	ASSSVVVYGYT
TRBJ1-6	TRBV7-2	ASSLEGAWNSPLH
TRBJ2-3	TRBV6-5	ASSWTSAPSTDTQY
TRBJ2-3	TRBV7-3	ASSSIAGGPVDTQY
TRBJ2-2	TRBV10-3	AIKGGPDTGELF
TRBJ2-1	TRBV20-1	SAFLTGEQF
TRBJ2-5	TRBV10-3	AIRERQYQETQY
TRBJ2-2	TRBV6-2/TRBV6-3	ASRSRGTGELF
TRBJ1-1	TRBV24-1	ATRGLVNTEAF
TRBJ2-1	TRBV25-1	ASSEVSGRAVNEQF
TRBJ2-5	TRBV20-1	SALAREGVLGETQY
TRBJ2-7	TRBV2	ASRPGTRYEQY
TRBJ1-1	TRBV29-1	SAKATEAF
TRBJ1-1	TRBV20-1	SARAIMDTNTEAF
TRBJ2-1	TRBV29-1	SVGGIHEQF
TRBJ2-2	TRBV29-1	SVPGTGVVGELF
TRBJ2-1	TRBV10-3	AISERHYNEQF
TRBJ2-1	TRBV9	ASSSPGTSGKAYNEQF
TRBJ1-5	TRBV7-9	ASSDRTGGSGNQPQH
TRBJ2-3	TRBV4-3	ASSQVPSVDTQY
TRBJ1-4	TRBV7-2	ASSPGQTSEKLF
TRBJ2-7	TRBV4-3	ASSQGSGLLYYEQY
TRBJ2-3	TRBV3-1	ASSQDRGRGSDTQY
TRBJ1-1	TRBV29-1	SVGGGGGGEAF
TRBJ2-1	TRBV28	ASSPPERYNEQF
TRBJ2-7	TRBV3-1	ASSQGLHEQY
TRBJ2-7	TRBV6-1	ASSEAVRSGQY
TRBJ2-2	TRBV7-2	ASSAMTGTGELF
TRBJ1-5	TRBV12-3/TRBV12-4	ASSLTGLNQPQH
TRBJ2-5	TRBV21-1	AGSKRGRGPQETQY
TRBJ2-7	TRBV7-2	ASSFTGTGTYEQY
TRBJ2-5	TRBV9	ASSVEGLQETQY
TRBJ1-1	TRBV20-1	SAPGQINTEAF
TRBJ2-7	TRBV4-3	ASSQLRTSESYEQY
TRBJ1-5	TRBV6-2/TRBV6-3	ASSLVPMTGAGNQPQH
TRBJ2-1	TRBV27	ASVDLAGGAYNEQF
TRBJ2-3	TRBV7-2	ASSPLSGGYKY
TRBJ2-7	TRBV27	ATRTALSYEQY
TRBJ2-5	TRBV29-1	SGSAGEETQY
TRBJ1-2	TRBV5-1	ASSFRDTYGYT
TRBJ2-7	TRBV5-1	ASSFTGGQASYEQY
TRBJ2-5	TRBV6-5	ASSYSTGQQETQY